A selection of T cell receptor beta chains follows, all from one sample in a study of long-term antiretroviral therapy in people with HIV. Data came from immunoSEQ multiplex PCR; TCRdb stores just in-frame clones and leaves some out. The table shows 23,000 or so clones, with under 80% occurring only once. The sample was unsorted PBMCs, taken 0.5 years after starting antiretroviral therapy. All receptors come from a woman in her forties with HIV. Each CDR3 is given with its conserved first and last residue. The order of the fields is D gene, J gene, V gene, clone size, CDR3 DNA, CDR3 protein. The D gene is left open where the match is weak. Expanded clones get a size class; other rows say once, few or many, or leave the size out.

>TRBD1|TRBJ1-2|TRBV7-3|.
TGTGCCAGCAGCCCGGGACAGACAGCTAACTATGGCTACACCTTC
CASSPGQTANYGYTF
>.|TRBJ2-3|TRBV9|.
TGTGCCAGCAGCGTCGCAGGGCCCGGTACGCAGTATTTT
CASSVAGPGTQYF
>.|TRBJ1-1|TRBV11-3|once
TGTGCCAGCAGCCTTTCGGGGGGGATGAACACTGAAGCTTTCTTT
CASSLSGGMNTEAFF
>.|TRBJ1-1|TRBV13|.
TGTGCCAGCAGCGTCGGGATGGGGGTGGGGAACACTGAAGCTTTCTTT
CASSVGMGVGNTEAFF
>.|TRBJ1-2|TRBV7-6|.
TGTGCCAGCAGCTTAGACACAGGGCCCTATGGCTACACCTTC
CASSLDTGPYGYTF
>TRBD1|TRBJ1-5|TRBV28|.
TGTGCCAGCAGCCGTCGCCGGGGACAGGGAGACGGCACGGGTCAGCCCCAGCATTTT
CASSRRRGQGDGTGQPQHF
>TRBD2|TRBJ2-7|TRBV11-2|medium-sized
TGTGCCAGCAGCTTGTCTAGCGGGGAGGCCTACGAGCAGTACTTC
CASSLSSGEAYEQYF
>.|TRBJ2-7|TRBV27|few
TGTGCCAGCAGTTTAGCTGCCGACTACGAGCAGTACTTC
CASSLAADYEQYF
>.|TRBJ1-2|TRBV5-1|.
TGCGCCAGCAGCCCGGGACACCTTACCAGCAACTATGGCTACACCTTC
CASSPGHLTSNYGYTF
>.|TRBJ1-5|TRBV10-3|few
TGTGCCATCAGTGACAGGGCCGAGCAGCCCCAGCATTTT
CAISDRAEQPQHF
>.|TRBJ2-6|TRBV4-1|.
TGCGCCAGCAGCCAAGGAGCAGGGAACGGGGCCAACGTCCTGACTTTC
CASSQGAGNGANVLTF
>.|TRBJ1-4|TRBV6-1|.
TGTGCCAGCAAGACAACAGGAGGAGGTGAAAAACTGTTTTTT
CASKTTGGGEKLFF
>TRBD1|TRBJ2-6|TRBV9|.
TGTGCCAGCAGCGTAGTTTGGACAGGGCGCTCTGGGGCCAACGTCCTGACTTTC
CASSVVWTGRSGANVLTF
>.|TRBJ1-5|TRBV7-2|.
TGTGCCAGCAGCTTAGAGGGGCTACATAATCAGCCCCAGCATTTT
CASSLEGLHNQPQHF
>.|TRBJ1-4|TRBV5-1|.
TGCGCCAGCAGCTTGGAAAGGGGTAATGAAAAACTGTTTTTT
CASSLERGNEKLFF
>TRBD1|TRBJ1-6|TRBV5-6|.
TGTGCCAGCAGCTTGGCCGGGACAGGTGATTCACCCCTCCACTTT
CASSLAGTGDSPLHF
>TRBD1|TRBJ2-7|TRBV11-1|medium-sized
TGTGCCAGCAGCTTAACAGGGGGAGGATACGAGCAGTACTTC
CASSLTGGGYEQYF
>.|TRBJ1-2|TRBV19|.
TGTGCCAGTAGTAATTTCAACCCCCTCTATGGCTACACCTTC
CASSNFNPLYGYTF
>TRBD2|TRBJ2-3|TRBV5-4|.
TGTGCCAGCAGCCAAAAACAGATGTACGGGGGGGGCACAGATACGCAGTATTTT
CASSQKQMYGGGTDTQYF
>.|TRBJ1-1|TRBV7-9|.
TGTGCCAGCAGCTTAAGGGGGACTGAAGCTTTCTTT
CASSLRGTEAFF
>.|TRBJ1-3|TRBV7-2|.
TGTGCCAGCAGCTCCCCGCGCGTTACTGGAAACACCATATATTTT
CASSSPRVTGNTIYF
>TRBD1|TRBJ2-7|TRBV5-4|.
TGTGCCAGCAGCCCTCCACCCCGGGACAGGGCCTACGAGCAGTACTTC
CASSPPPRDRAYEQYF
>.|TRBJ1-1|TRBV4-1|.
TGCGCCAGCAGCCAACGACCATACAACACTGAAGCTTTCTTT
CASSQRPYNTEAFF
>.|TRBJ1-2|TRBV19|.
TGTGCCAGTACCGACTCGGACAGACACTATGGCTACACCTTC
CASTDSDRHYGYTF
>.|TRBJ2-1|TRBV4-2|.
TGTGCCAGCAGCCAATTGGGTGGGGGACGATACAATGAGCAGTTCTTC
CASSQLGGGRYNEQFF
>.|TRBJ1-1|TRBV28|.
TGTGCCAGCAGTTTGAGGGTGGACACTGAAGCTTTCTTT
CASSLRVDTEAFF
>TRBD2|TRBJ2-3|TRBV19|.
TGTGCCAGTAGTATCGGGACTAGCGGGGTAGATACGCAGTATTTT
CASSIGTSGVDTQYF
>.|TRBJ1-5|TRBV6-5|.
TGTGCCAGCAGTTACGGGTTGGGACAGCCCCAGCATTTT
CASSYGLGQPQHF
>.|TRBJ2-5|TRBV4-3|.
TGCGCCAGCAGCCAACGGTCGTACTACGGGGGTTTGGAGACCCAGTACTTC
CASSQRSYYGGLETQYF
>TRBD2|TRBJ2-1|TRBV7-3|once
TGTGCCAGCAGCTTAATGTCGGGGGGGCCCTACAATGAGCAGTTCTTC
CASSLMSGGPYNEQFF